One and the same sample provided the 23 T cell receptor beta chains below, sequenced in a study of CD8 T cells in Susac syndrome. A quantity of about 0.5 to 1 ug RNA underwent reverse transcription using random hexamers. TCRdb passed the immunoSEQ multiplex PCR reads through MiXCR, listing each CDR3 protein once. The table has about 130,000 distinct CDR3 sequences, more than 85% seen once. Material for sequencing was CD8+ T cells from PBMCs. The source of these receptors is a human donor with Susac syndrome.

The chain has TRBV5-6 and TRBJ2-2; D is unresolved. This CDR3 contains 13 residues. CDR1 SGHDT and CDR2 YYEEEE come from the germline V gene. V was trimmed by 4 bases and J by 0 bases, leaving 4 bases between them. Written as DNA, the CDR3 is TGTGCCAGCAGCGGGTCGAACACCGGGGAGCTGTTTTTT. Amino acids: CASSGSNTGELFF.

The CDR3 DNA sequence: TGTGCCAGCAGCCCACAGGGAAAACAAGATGGCTACACCTTC. Its translation is CASSPQGKQDGYTF. The V gene is TRBV7-2, the J gene TRBJ1-2, with D possibly being TRBD1 (6 bases). Between the trimmed V and J ends, which lost 5 bases and 6 bases, there was a span of 16 bases. The germline gives CDR1 SGHTA, CDR2 FQGNSA. This CDR3 has 14 amino acids.

This clonotype was observed a single time. The chain links TRBV15 to TRBJ2-1; D remains ambiguous. V lost 0 bases, J lost 6 bases, and 6 bases lay in between. Germline CDR1 and CDR2: LNHNV and YYDKDF (reference sequence). The CDR3 spans 13 residues. This chain's CDR3 is CATSRDWVNEQFF. The CDR3 region has the DNA TGTGCCACCAGCAGAGATTGGGTCAATGAGCAGTTCTTC.

Turning to this clonotype: An end of the junction does not agree with germline; a read error may underlie this. The chain uses TRBV7-7 and TRBJ2-1; possible D gene TRBD1, 9 bases. Germline V gene lookup returns CDR1 SSHAT and CDR2 FNYEAQ (reference sequence). There are 22 residues in the CDR3. The CDR3 here is CASSNAGQGISGGRNSYNEQFF. CDR3 nucleotides: TGTGCTAGCAGCAATGCGGGACAGGGAATTAGCGGCGGGAGGAACTCCTACAATGAGCAGTTCTTC.

The V gene is TRBV5-6, the J gene TRBJ2-7; D gene ambiguous. CDR3 length: 13 amino acids. CDR1 SGHDT and CDR2 YYEEEE come from the germline V gene. Trimming stripped 2 bases from V and 1 base from J, with 7 bases between. The CDR3 loop reads CASSFTTSYEQYF. The CDR3 DNA sequence: TGTGCCAGCAGCTTTACTACTTCCTACGAGCAGTACTTC.

This clonotype was recorded only once. This chain joins TRBV7-9 and TRBJ1-1; 7 bases are a match to TRBD1. CDR3 size: 17 residues. With V trimmed by 5 bases and J by 0 bases, 12 bases remained unmatched. Germline V gives CDR1 SEHNR, CDR2 FQNEAQ (reference sequence). CDR3 amino acids: CASSRRDRHAMNTEAFF. In DNA form, the CDR3 reads TGTGCCAGCAGCCGCAGGGACAGACACGCTATGAACACTGAAGCTTTCTTT.

V and J are TRBV12-3 or TRBV12-4 and TRBJ2-7; perhaps TRBD1 as D (6 bases). Trimming stripped 6 bases from V and 3 bases from J, with 21 bases between. This CDR3 is built from 16 residues. CDR3 in DNA: TGTGCCAGCAGCCCTTTTTACGGGACACTCTACTACGAGCAGTACTTC. It is translated as CASSPFYGTLYYEQYF.

This clonotype occurred a few times. The V call is TRBV19, the J call TRBJ1-1, with D possibly matching TRBD1 (5 bases). The V and J ends lost 3 bases and 1 base respectively, with 6 bases between them. CDR1 LNHDA and CDR2 SQIVND come from the germline V gene (reference sequence). The CDR3 runs to 13 residues. In DNA, the CDR3 is TGTGCCAGTAGTATCACAGGGAACACTGAAGCTTTCTTT. This encodes CASSITGNTEAFF.

This chain connects TRBV6-1 to TRBJ2-1, with 8 bases matching TRBD2. Germline lookup yields CDR1 MNHNS and CDR2 SASEGT. This CDR3 is 14 amino acids long. Trimming took 4 bases from V and 8 from J; bases not matched to a gene: 7. The CDR3 loop is CASSVRGLADEQFF. CDR3 bases: TGTGCCAGCAGTGTGAGAGGACTAGCCGATGAGCAGTTCTTC.

The gene calls are TRBV9 and TRBJ2-1, with 7 bases that match TRBD2. The V segment lost 0 bases and the J segment 8 bases; nucleotides outside the gene matches: 8. The CDR3 is 15 residues long. Germline V gene sequence: CDR1 SGDLS, CDR2 YYNGEE. The CDR3 sequence: CASSVVAGEIYEQFF. CDR3 sequence (DNA): TGTGCCAGCAGCGTAGTGGCGGGAGAGATTTATGAGCAGTTCTTC.

This clonotype was seen only once. This sequence joins TRBV11-3 and TRBJ2-5, with a tentative D call TRBD1 (5 bases). Germline CDR1 and CDR2: SGHNT and YENEEA. The CDR3 runs to 17 residues. V lost 2 bases and J 4 bases, leaving 20 bases between the germline ends. DNA of the CDR3: TGTGCCAGCAGCTTACGTACCGTGGGGCCCTTACGAGAGACCCAGTACTTC. Its protein product is CASSLRTVGPLRETQYF.

The gene calls are TRBV3-1 and TRBJ2-5; 8 bases are shared with TRBD2. V lost 3 bases to trimming and J lost 5 bases; unmatched junction nucleotides: 8. This CDR3 region has 15 residues. The germline CDR1 and CDR2 sequences are LGHDT and YNNKEL (reference sequence). The CDR3 sequence is CASSQGLDGWETQYF. The CDR3 region has the DNA TGTGCCAGCAGCCAGGGACTAGACGGGTGGGAGACCCAGTACTTC.

The CDR3 sequence: CATSSRDRVLYTRNTGELFF. In nucleotides, the CDR3 is TGTGCCACCAGCAGCCGGGACAGGGTTTTATATACTCGGAACACCGGGGAGCTGTTTTTT. The chain couples TRBV15 to TRBJ2-2; 9 bases match TRBD1. Germline CDR1 and CDR2: LNHNV and YYDKDF (reference sequence). Trimming at V came to 3 bases and at J to 1 base, leaving 15 bases not matched to a gene. The CDR3 covers 20 residues.

The gene calls are TRBV15 and TRBJ1-2, with unresolved D. The CDR3 contains 16 residues. Germline V gene data show CDR1 as LNHNV and CDR2 as YYDKDF (reference sequence). V lost 7 bases to trimming and J lost 7 bases, with 25 bases between them. CDR3 in amino acids: CATTKRAGKDGIGYTF. DNA of the CDR3: TGTGCCACCACCAAGAGGGCAGGAAAGGACGGGATTGGCTACACCTTC. Filled out from reference TRBV15 and TRBJ1-2, the complete variable domain reads DAMVIQNPRYQVTQFGKPVTLSCSQTLNHNVMYWYQQKSSQAPKLLFHYYDKDFNNEADTPDNFQSRRPNTSFCFLDIRSPGLGDTAMYLCATTKRAGKDGIGYTFGSGTRLTVV.

The genes are TRBV7-3 and TRBJ2-3; TRBD2 agrees at 7 bases. After removal of 2 bases from V and 3 bases from J, the junction contained 8 bases not matched to a gene. The CDR3 is 16 amino acids. Germline V gene data show CDR1 as SGHTA and CDR2 as FQGTGA. This CDR3 reads CASSLVGGSATDTQYF. The DNA for the CDR3 is TGTGCCAGCAGCTTAGTTGGCGGGAGTGCGACAGATACGCAGTATTTT.

This chain joins TRBV14 and TRBJ2-1, with no clear D. The V end was cut by 1 base, the J end by 8 bases, with 6 bases between. The CDR3 length is 12 residues. The germline V gene has CDR1 SGHDN and CDR2 FVKESK. CDR3 amino acids: CASSQVFHEQFF. CDR3 DNA sequence: TGTGCCAGCAGCCAAGTCTTCCATGAGCAGTTCTTC.

The rearrangement joins TRBV5-6 to TRBJ2-7; 7 positions agree with TRBD2. V was pared by 6 bases and J by 2 bases, with 11 bases of the junction left unmatched. The CDR3 runs 15 residues. CDR1 is SGHDT and CDR2 is YYEEEE in the germline V gene. In nucleotides, the CDR3 is TGTGCCAGCACCCATCGGGCGGGGGTGGCCTACGAGCAGTACTTC. Translation gives CASTHRAGVAYEQYF.

The chain employs TRBV12-3 or TRBV12-4 and TRBJ2-5; 13 bases map to TRBD2. The CDR3 loop spans 15 amino acids. With 7 bases clipped from V and 5 bases from J, the junction kept 7 bases outside the gene matches. CDR3 coding DNA: TGTGCCAGCAACCCGGGACTAGCGGGATTCGAGACCCAGTACTTC. Translation gives CASNPGLAGFETQYF.

This chain joins TRBV27 and TRBJ1-1, with D possibly being TRBD1 (5 bases). This CDR3 spans 11 amino acids. Per the germline V gene, CDR1 is MNHEY and CDR2 is SMNVEV (reference sequence). The ends were cut back, 8 bases at V and 8 bases at J, with 12 bases in the middle. The CDR3 DNA is TGTGCCAGCGCCCAGGGCTGGGAAGCTTTCTTT. Translating gives CASAQGWEAFF.

This chain connects TRBV6-5 to TRBJ2-1; D may match TRBD1 or TRBD2 (5 bases each). V was clipped by 8 bases and J by 5 bases, with 13 bases between them. The germline CDR1 and CDR2 sequences are MNHEY and SVGAGI. The CDR3 runs to 13 residues. Here the CDR3 reads CASALGTNNEQFF. In DNA, the CDR3 is TGTGCCAGCGCCCTCGGGACGAACAATGAGCAGTTCTTC.

The rearrangement uses TRBV5-4 and TRBJ1-4, with D possibly TRBD1 on 5 matching bases. Germline CDR1 reads SGHNT; CDR2 reads YYREEE (reference sequence). The CDR3 is made up of 16 amino acids. The V gene lost 2 bases and the J gene lost 10 bases, with 21 bases spanning the gap. The DNA of the CDR3 is TGTGCCAGCAGCTTCTGGGCTTTCGGTGGGACTGGAAAACTGTTTTTT. This sequence encodes CASSFWAFGGTGKLFF.

The V call is TRBV9, the J call TRBJ2-2, with a possible D match to TRBD2 (7 bases). V gave up 5 bases and J gave up 4 bases, with 15 bases separating them. Looked up from germline, CDR1 is SGDLS and CDR2 is YYNGEE. This CDR3 comprises 15 residues. The CDR3, as DNA: TGTGCCAGCAGGGGGGGGGCTACCGGCACCGGGGAGCTGTTTTTT. It yields the protein CASRGGATGTGELFF.

This sequence joins TRBV12-5 and TRBJ1-2; no clear D. This CDR3 has 15 residues. Germline CDR1 and CDR2: LGHNT and FRNRAP. Trimming left V 7 bases short and J 7 bases short, with 22 bases between. The CDR3 nucleotides are TGTGCTAGTGTGAGCGGGCCGGGTACTCCCTTTGGCTACACCTTC. Its translation: CASVSGPGTPFGYTF.